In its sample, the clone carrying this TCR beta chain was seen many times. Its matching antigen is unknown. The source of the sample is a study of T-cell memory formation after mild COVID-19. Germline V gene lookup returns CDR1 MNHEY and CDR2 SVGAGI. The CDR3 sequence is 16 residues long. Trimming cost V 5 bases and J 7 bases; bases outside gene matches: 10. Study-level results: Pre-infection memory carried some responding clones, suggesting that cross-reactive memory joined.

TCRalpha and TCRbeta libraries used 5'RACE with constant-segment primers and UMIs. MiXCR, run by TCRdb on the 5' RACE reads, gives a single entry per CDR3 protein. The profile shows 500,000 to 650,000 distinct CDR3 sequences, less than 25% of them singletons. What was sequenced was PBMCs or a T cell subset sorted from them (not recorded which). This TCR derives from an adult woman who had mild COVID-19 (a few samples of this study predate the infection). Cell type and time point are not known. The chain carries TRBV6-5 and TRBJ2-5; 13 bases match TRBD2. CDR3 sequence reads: CASSEGLAGSGRTQYF. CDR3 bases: TGTGCCAGCAGTGAGGGACTAGCGGGAAGTGGAAGGACCCAGTACTTC.